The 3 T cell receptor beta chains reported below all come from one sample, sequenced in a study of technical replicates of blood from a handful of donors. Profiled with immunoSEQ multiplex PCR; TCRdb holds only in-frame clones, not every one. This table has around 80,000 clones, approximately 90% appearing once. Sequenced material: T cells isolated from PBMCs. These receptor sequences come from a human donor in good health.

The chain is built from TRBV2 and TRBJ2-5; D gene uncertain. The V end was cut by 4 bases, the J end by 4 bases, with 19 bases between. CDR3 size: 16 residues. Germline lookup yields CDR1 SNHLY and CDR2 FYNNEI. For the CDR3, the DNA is TGTGCCAGCAGTGTCTCGAACTCTATGAGGAGAGAGACCCAGTACTTC. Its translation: CASSVSNSMRRETQYF.

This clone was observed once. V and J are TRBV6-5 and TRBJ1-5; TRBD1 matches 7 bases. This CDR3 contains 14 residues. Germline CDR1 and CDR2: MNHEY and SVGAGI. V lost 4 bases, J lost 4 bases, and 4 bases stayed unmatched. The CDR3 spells CASSWGQQNQPQHF. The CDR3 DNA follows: TGTGCCAGCAGTTGGGGACAGCAAAATCAGCCCCAGCATTTT.

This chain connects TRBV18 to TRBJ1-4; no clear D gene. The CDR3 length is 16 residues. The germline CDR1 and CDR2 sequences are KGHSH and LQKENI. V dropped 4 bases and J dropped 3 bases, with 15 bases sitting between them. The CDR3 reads CASSQANQVSNEKLFF. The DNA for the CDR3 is TGTGCCAGCTCACAAGCCAATCAAGTCTCTAATGAAAAACTGTTTTTT.